These 28 T cell receptor beta chains were sequenced from one sample in a study of blood T cell repertoires in COVID-19. Clones were sequenced by immunoSEQ multiplex PCR, and TCRdb holds only the in-frame ones, with some missing. The table lists around 120,000 clones, 90% of them singletons. Input material: peripheral blood. The origin of the receptors is a woman in her fifties or sixties with COVID-19, enrolled during active disease.

The chain uses TRBV7-9 and TRBJ1-2, with D tentatively TRBD1 (6 bases). CDR3 length: 14 residues. Trimming removed 1 base from V and 4 bases from J, with 10 bases in between. The germline V gene has CDR1 SEHNR and CDR2 FQNEAQ (reference sequence). The CDR3 DNA is TGTGCCAGCAGCTTAGGCGGGGGCTTCTATGGCTACACCTTC. Encoded protein: CASSLGGGFYGYTF.

The chain links TRBV11-3 to TRBJ2-3; D might be TRBD1 (6 bases). The CDR3 runs to 15 residues. Germline V lookup: CDR1 SGHNT, CDR2 YENEEA. V gave up 6 bases and J gave up 4 bases, with 17 bases separating them. CDR3 in DNA: TGTGCCAGCAGTCATAAGGGGACACTTCCAGATACGCAGTATTTT. Protein sequence: CASSHKGTLPDTQYF.

The chain joins TRBV2 to TRBJ1-3; D unresolved. The CDR3 has 16 amino acids. Germline V gene sequence: CDR1 SNHLY, CDR2 FYNNEI. Trimming took off 4 bases at V and 0 bases at J, with 13 bases between the two ends. CDR3 amino acids: CASSGGGFYSGNTIYF. CDR3 coding DNA: TGTGCCAGCAGTGGAGGAGGGTTTTACTCTGGAAACACCATATATTTT. Filled out from reference TRBV2 and TRBJ1-3, the complete variable domain reads EPEVTQTPSHQVTQMGQEVILRCVPISNHLYFYWYRQILGQKVEFLVSFYNNEISEKSEIFDDQFSVERPDGSNFTLKIRSTKLEDSAMYFCASSGGGFYSGNTIYFGEGSWLTVV.

The V and J genes are TRBV7-9 and TRBJ1-1; D not certain. Germline CDR1 and CDR2: SEHNR and FQNEAQ (reference sequence). Trimming pared 2 bases from V and 4 bases from J, leaving 14 bases between. This CDR3 is 15 amino acids long. The CDR3 reads CASSLFSKAGTEAFF. The CDR3 coding sequence is TGTGCCAGCAGCTTATTCAGCAAAGCGGGCACTGAAGCTTTCTTT.

The V and J genes are TRBV9 and TRBJ1-2; 8 bases align to TRBD1. The germline V gene has CDR1 SGDLS and CDR2 YYNGEE. V dropped 6 bases and J dropped 3; count of bases not matched to a gene: 7. The CDR3 runs to 14 residues. The DNA for the CDR3 is TGTGCCAGCACACCACAGGGGGTATACTATGGCTACACCTTC. It translates to CASTPQGVYYGYTF.

This chain joins TRBV15 and TRBJ1-2; 7 nucleotides agree with TRBD1. Germline loops: CDR1 LNHNV, CDR2 YYDKDF (reference sequence). CDR3 length: 14 amino acids. The J segment lost 4 bases and the V segment lost 0 bases, leaving 2 bases of the junction unmatched. This CDR3 reads CATSREGGGYGYTF. As DNA, the CDR3 is TGTGCCACCAGCAGAGAAGGGGGCGGCTATGGCTACACCTTC.

This sequence joins TRBV18 and TRBJ1-4; D call uncertain. Germline-derived CDR1 and CDR2 are KGHSH and LQKENI. Trimming cost V 3 bases and J 3 bases, with 5 bases left between them. The CDR3 contains 13 residues. As DNA, the CDR3 is TGTGCCAGCTCACCGCGGCCTAATGAAAAACTGTTTTTT. Translation gives CASSPRPNEKLFF.

The chain uses TRBV5-1 and TRBJ1-1; TRBD1 might be the D (6 bases). V shed 4 bases and J shed 0 bases, with 13 bases lying between them. The CDR3 extends over 15 amino acids. Germline V gene sequence: CDR1 SGHRS, CDR2 YFSETQ. As DNA, the CDR3 is TGCGCCAGCAGCATAGGACAGACTTTGAACACTGAAGCTTTCTTT. Translation gives CASSIGQTLNTEAFF. Supplemented by reference TRBV5-1 and TRBJ1-1, the full variable domain reads KAGVTQTPRYLIKTRGQQVTLSCSPISGHRSVSWYQQTPGQGLQFLFEYFSETQRNKGNFPGRFSGRQFSNSRSEMNVSTLELGDSALYLCASSIGQTLNTEAFFGQGTRLTVV.

The chain combines TRBV19 with TRBJ1-2; D unresolved. CDR3 length: 12 amino acids. V shed 5 bases and J shed 2 bases, with 6 bases lying between them. Looked up from germline, CDR1 is LNHDA and CDR2 is SQIVND (reference sequence). The CDR3 DNA is TGTGCCAGTAGTCTCCAGAACTATGGCTACACCTTC. This encodes CASSLQNYGYTF.

This chain uses TRBV6-5 with TRBJ2-3, with D uncertain. The V gene's germline CDR1 is MNHEY and CDR2 SVGAGI. The CDR3 is 14 amino acids. Trimming removed 7 bases at V and 5 bases at J, with 16 bases between. CDR3 sequence (DNA): TGTGCCAGCACGTCGGCAGGATTCCTAGATACGCAGTATTTT. Its protein product is CASTSAGFLDTQYF.

The rearrangement links TRBV27 to TRBJ2-7; D possibly corresponds to TRBD1 (6 bases). The CDR3 is made up of 12 amino acids. Trimming pared 3 bases from V and 7 bases from J, leaving 10 bases between. The germline V gene has CDR1 MNHEY and CDR2 SMNVEV (reference sequence). This CDR3 is CASSLTGFEQYF. The CDR3, as DNA: TGTGCCAGCAGTTTGACAGGTTTTGAGCAGTACTTC.

The chain uses TRBV9 and TRBJ2-5; 12 nucleotides line up with TRBD2. V was pared by 2 bases and J by 2 bases, with 1 base of the junction left unmatched. Germline V gene data show CDR1 as SGDLS and CDR2 as YYNGEE. The CDR3 loop spans 15 amino acids. CDR3 nucleotides: TGTGCCAGCAGCGTCCTAGCGGGGGGGCAAGAGACCCAGTACTTC. This gives the protein CASSVLAGGQETQYF.

CDR3 in DNA: TGTGCCAGTAGTCTCCTAGGAGAGACCCAGTACTTC. It translates to CASSLLGETQYF. The chain has TRBV19 and TRBJ2-5, with D unclear. The CDR3 length is 12 residues. Germline assignment: CDR1 LNHDA and CDR2 SQIVND (reference sequence). Trimming pared 5 bases from V and 4 bases from J, leaving 8 bases between.

The rearrangement links TRBV19 to TRBJ1-6; TRBD1 is a possible D gene (5 bases). The germline V and J ends were trimmed by 5 bases and 6 bases, with 14 bases remaining between them. CDR3 size: 15 residues. From germline, CDR1 is LNHDA and CDR2 SQIVND (reference sequence). The CDR3 sequence: CASSPREGRNSPLHF. The CDR3 DNA follows: TGTGCCAGTAGTCCCCGGGAGGGGCGTAATTCACCCCTCCACTTT.

The gene calls are TRBV19 and TRBJ1-6; D unresolved. This CDR3 region has 14 residues. Germline CDR1 reads LNHDA; CDR2 reads SQIVND (reference sequence). The V end was cut by 7 bases, the J end by 3 bases, with 10 bases between. The DNA of the CDR3 is TGTGCCAGTACCCTGCGGGGCTATAATTCACCCCTCCACTTT. Its protein is CASTLRGYNSPLHF.

This chain links TRBV6-4 with TRBJ2-1, with 11 bases identical to TRBD1. Unmatched junction bases numbered 3, after V lost 5 bases and J lost 6 bases. From germline, CDR1 is MRHNA and CDR2 SNTAGT. The CDR3 covers 14 residues. CDR3 protein: CASSPGTGGNEQFF. CDR3 coding DNA: TGTGCCAGCAGTCCCGGGACAGGGGGCAATGAGCAGTTCTTC.

The V gene is TRBV27, the J gene TRBJ1-1; a possible D gene is TRBD1 (5 bases). CDR1 is MNHEY, CDR2 SMNVEV, per germline (reference sequence). The CDR3 has 14 residues. V was trimmed by 3 bases and J by 2 bases, leaving 10 bases between them. The CDR3 nucleotides read TGTGCCAGCAGTTTCGGGACTCCTAACACTGAAGCTTTCTTT. Translating it yields CASSFGTPNTEAFF.

This clone appeared once. CDR3 protein: CADTVDRGIGYTF. DNA for the CDR3: TGTGCCGACACTGTGGACAGGGGGATCGGCTACACCTTC. The V call is TRBV2, the J call TRBJ1-2; TRBD1 agrees at 10 bases. The CDR3 contains 13 residues. CDR1 SNHLY and CDR2 FYNNEI come from the germline V gene. The J segment lost 8 bases and the V segment lost 11 bases, leaving 11 bases of the junction unmatched.

The chain employs TRBV9 and TRBJ1-4; 9 positions match TRBD1. Trimming at V came to 2 bases and at J to 1 base, leaving 3 bases not matched to a gene. Germline loops: CDR1 SGDLS, CDR2 YYNGEE. The CDR3 loop spans 16 amino acids. The CDR3 loop is CASSVGTGRTNEKLFF. CDR3 DNA sequence: TGTGCCAGCAGCGTCGGGACAGGGCGAACTAATGAAAAACTGTTTTTT.

CDR3 bases: TGTGCCAGCAGCTCTATTTCGCAATCTGGGGCCAACGTCCTGACTTTC. This translates into CASSSISQSGANVLTF. The V call is TRBV7-8, the J call TRBJ2-6; D unresolved. This CDR3 has 16 residues. The germline V gene encodes CDR1 SGHVS and CDR2 FQNEAQ. V shed 4 bases and J shed 1 base, with 11 bases lying between them.

This clone showed up just once. The V and J genes are TRBV4-3 and TRBJ1-4; D is possibly TRBD1 (5 bases). Deletions cut 4 bases from V and 7 bases from J, with 13 bases between. Germline CDR1 reads LGHNA; CDR2 reads YSLEER. The CDR3 contains 14 residues. The CDR3 nucleotides are TGCGCCAGCAGCCCTCTAGGGGCCGGTGAAAAACTGTTTTTT. Protein: CASSPLGAGEKLFF.

The chain carries TRBV7-3 and TRBJ2-1; TRBD2 is a possible D gene (5 bases). This CDR3 is 13 amino acids long. Germline values: CDR1 SGHTA, CDR2 FQGTGA. The V gene lost 3 bases and the J gene lost 6 bases, with 9 bases spanning the gap. The CDR3 DNA is TGTGCCAGCAGCTTGGACTTCCCCAATGAGCAGTTCTTC. Translation gives CASSLDFPNEQFF.

V is TRBV14 and J is TRBJ2-7; 9 nucleotides match TRBD2. After removal of 6 bases from V and 3 bases from J, the junction contained 3 bases not matched to a gene. Looked up from germline, CDR1 is SGHDN and CDR2 is FVKESK. There are 13 residues in the CDR3. CDR3 sequence reads: CASRAGGVYEQYF. Written as DNA, the CDR3 is TGTGCCAGCAGAGCGGGGGGTGTCTACGAGCAGTACTTC.

This chain joins TRBV5-1 and TRBJ2-2, with D perhaps matching TRBD2 (7 bases). V lost 5 bases and J lost 4, with 12 bases in between. The length of the CDR3 is 14 residues. The germline CDR1 and CDR2 sequences are SGHRS and YFSETQ. The CDR3 protein is CASSGGARTGELFF. CDR3 coding DNA: TGCGCCAGCAGTGGGGGGGCGCGCACCGGGGAGCTGTTTTTT.

The J gene is TRBJ2-2, the V gene TRBV30, with 10 bases aligning to TRBD1. The CDR3 loop spans 14 amino acids. CDR1 GTSNPN and CDR2 SVGIG come from the germline V gene (reference sequence). Germline trimming cut 8 bases from V and 5 bases from J; bases unmatched to any gene: 8. The CDR3 region has the DNA TGTGCCCGATTTGGACAGGGGGAGACCGGGGAGCTGTTTTTT. It encodes CARFGQGETGELFF.

The chain links TRBV10-3 to TRBJ2-2; maybe TRBD1 (5 bases). Germline CDR1 reads ENHRY; CDR2 reads SYGVKD. CDR3 size: 14 residues. The V end was cut by 9 bases, the J end by 2 bases, with 13 bases between. The DNA for the CDR3 is TGTGCCATTACAGTTCAGGGTAACACCGGGGAGCTGTTTTTT. Protein sequence: CAITVQGNTGELFF.

The chain couples TRBV2 to TRBJ1-2; 9 bases match TRBD1. Germline V gives CDR1 SNHLY, CDR2 FYNNEI. The CDR3 consists of 14 residues. The V and J ends lost 5 bases and 1 base, in that order; junction bases with no gene match: 2. CDR3 bases: TGTGCCAGCAGTCGGGACAGGGATAACTATGGCTACACCTTC. Protein product: CASSRDRDNYGYTF. The full variable domain, in which reference TRBV2 and TRBJ1-2 provide the parts outside the CDR3, is EPEVTQTPSHQVTQMGQEVILRCVPISNHLYFYWYRQILGQKVEFLVSFYNNEISEKSEIFDDQFSVERPDGSNFTLKIRSTKLEDSAMYFCASSRDRDNYGYTFGSGTRLTVV.

The V call is TRBV10-3, the J call TRBJ1-2; a possible D gene is TRBD1 (6 bases). Trimming removed 11 bases at V and 3 bases at J, with 13 bases between. The CDR3 length is 12 residues. Germline V gene lookup returns CDR1 ENHRY and CDR2 SYGVKD. For the CDR3, the DNA is TGTGCCCAAAGGGACACCCACTATGGCTACACCTTC. It encodes CAQRDTHYGYTF.